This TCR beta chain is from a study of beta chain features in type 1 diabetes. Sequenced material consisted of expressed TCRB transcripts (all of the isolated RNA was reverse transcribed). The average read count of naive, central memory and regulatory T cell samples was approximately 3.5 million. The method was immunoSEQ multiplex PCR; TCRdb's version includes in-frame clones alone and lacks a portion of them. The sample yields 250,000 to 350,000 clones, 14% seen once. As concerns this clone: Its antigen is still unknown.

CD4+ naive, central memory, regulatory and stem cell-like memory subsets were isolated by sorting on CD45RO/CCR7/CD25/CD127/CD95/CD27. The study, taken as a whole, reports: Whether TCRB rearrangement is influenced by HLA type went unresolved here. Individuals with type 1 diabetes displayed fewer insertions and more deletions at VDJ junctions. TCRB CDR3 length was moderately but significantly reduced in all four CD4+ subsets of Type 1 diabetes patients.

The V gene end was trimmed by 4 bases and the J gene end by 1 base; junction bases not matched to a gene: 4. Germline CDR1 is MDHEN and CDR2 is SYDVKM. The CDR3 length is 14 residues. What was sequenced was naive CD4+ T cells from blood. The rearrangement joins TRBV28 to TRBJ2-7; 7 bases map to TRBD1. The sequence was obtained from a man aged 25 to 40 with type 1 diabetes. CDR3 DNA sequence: TGTGCCAGCAGTTCAAACAGGGGATCCTACGAGCAGTACTTC. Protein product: CASSSNRGSYEQYF.